Shown below are 4 T cell receptor beta chains from a single sample sequenced in a study of identical twins. TCRdb re-called the 5' RACE reads with MiXCR, one entry per CDR3 protein. The sample has some 660,000 distinct CDR3 sequences; around 8.3% are singletons. This sample also belongs to another study, concerning yellow fever vaccine responses in identical twins.

Input material: PBMCs. These receptor sequences come from a woman aged 18-29 years in good health.

This clonotype appeared a few times. The J gene is TRBJ1-4, the V gene TRBV3-1; D gene unclear. V gave up 5 bases and J gave up 4 bases, with 8 bases separating them. There are 13 residues in the CDR3. Germline V CDR1 and CDR2: LGHDT, YNNKEL (reference sequence). The DNA for the CDR3 is TGTGCCAGCAGCTACAGCCTTAATGAAAAACTGTTTTTT. Amino acid sequence: CASSYSLNEKLFF.

In nucleotides, the CDR3 is TGTGCCAGCAGCCTCCAACCTGGGACAGGGCTTTCCTACGAGCAGTACTTC. Translation gives CASSLQPGTGLSYEQYF. The V call is TRBV7-9, the J call TRBJ2-7; TRBD1 aligns across 9 bases. Trimming cost V 5 bases and J 1 base; bases outside gene matches: 12. CDR3 size: 17 residues. From germline, CDR1 is SEHNR and CDR2 FQNEAQ (reference sequence).

In this sample, this clonotype turned up a few times. The chain combines TRBV19 with TRBJ1-5; the D is unclear. Trimming shortened V by 5 bases and J by 0 bases, and 8 bases separated the two germline ends. Germline V gene data show CDR1 as LNHDA and CDR2 as SQIVND (reference sequence). This CDR3 has 14 amino acids. The CDR3 here is CASSGGISNQPQHF. CDR3 bases: TGTGCCAGTAGTGGCGGGATTAGCAATCAGCCCCAGCATTTT.

This clonotype has a handful of counts. The chain combines TRBV18 with TRBJ1-3; D perhaps matches TRBD1 (6 bases). Deletions cut 3 bases from V and 0 bases from J, with 12 bases between. The germline CDR1 and CDR2 sequences are KGHSH and LQKENI. This CDR3 is built from 16 residues. The CDR3 protein is CASSPKRQDSGNTIYF. Here the CDR3 DNA reads TGTGCCAGCTCACCTAAGAGACAGGACTCTGGAAACACCATATATTTT.